One and the same sample provided the 6 T cell receptor beta chains below, sequenced in a study of shared clonotypes between healthy human individuals. TCRdb keeps only in-frame clones here, not all; method: immunoSEQ multiplex PCR. Of more than 2,000,000 clones in the sample, 90% to 95% are singletons; the top ten hold 0.11% to 0.15%. Material for sequencing was naive CD4+ T cells sorted from blood. Subset specified: CD45RA+ positively selected. These receptors all come from a man aged 18 to 30 in good health.

The chain is built from TRBV6-5 and TRBJ1-5; D is uncertain. V dropped 5 bases and J dropped 4 bases, with 9 bases sitting between them. The germline gives CDR1 MNHEY, CDR2 SVGAGI. There are 13 residues in the CDR3. The CDR3 sequence is CASSESGNQPQHF. The CDR3 coding sequence is TGTGCCAGCAGTGAATCGGGGAATCAGCCCCAGCATTTT.

The chain links TRBV5-6 to TRBJ1-3, with a possible D match to TRBD1 (6 bases). Per the germline V gene, CDR1 is SGHDT and CDR2 is YYEEEE. The CDR3 spans 15 residues. V was trimmed by 4 bases and J by 4 bases, leaving 15 bases between them. This CDR3 is CASSPGHAAGNTIYF. The CDR3 nucleotides are TGTGCCAGCAGCCCGGGACATGCGGCGGGAAACACCATATATTTT.

The chain employs TRBV10-3 and TRBJ1-3, with 11 nucleotides matching TRBD1. Germline CDR1 ENHRY, CDR2 SYGVKD. This CDR3 comprises 17 residues. V was clipped by 6 bases and J by 0 bases; unmatched bases: 7. The CDR3 here is CAIRGDRGEYSGNTIYF. The CDR3, as DNA: TGTGCCATCAGAGGGGACAGGGGGGAATACTCTGGAAACACCATATATTTT.

Regarding this clone: Other DNA sequences in the sample encode the same CDR3. CDR3: CASSLGGGYEQYF. The CDR3 DNA sequence: TGTGCCAGCAGCTTAGGCGGGGGCTACGAGCAGTACTTC. The chain recombines TRBV7-2 with TRBJ2-7; 7 nucleotides align to TRBD2. The CDR3 consists of 13 residues. The V gene's germline CDR1 is SGHTA and CDR2 FQGNSA. The ends lost 1 base at V and 3 bases at J; junction bases unmatched: 0.

The rearrangement uses TRBV4-3 and TRBJ1-1, with a possible D match to TRBD1 (5 bases). The V and J ends lost 2 bases and 0 bases respectively, with 16 bases between them. The length of the CDR3 is 17 residues. Germline V CDR1 and CDR2: LGHNA, YSLEER. The CDR3 is CASSQTLGLYMNTEAFF. As DNA, the CDR3 is TGCGCCAGCAGCCAAACCCTGGGACTGTACATGAACACTGAAGCTTTCTTT.

On this clone: In the same sample, other DNA sequences code for this CDR3. The chain carries TRBV28 and TRBJ2-5; D uncertain. Germline values: CDR1 MDHEN, CDR2 SYDVKM. CDR3 length: 11 residues. The V and J ends lost 4 bases and 1 base respectively, with 1 base between them. CDR3 loop: CASSSQETQYF. CDR3 sequence (DNA): TGTGCCAGCAGTTCCCAAGAGACCCAGTACTTC. Together with reference TRBV28 and TRBJ2-5, the CDR3 gives the full variable domain: DVKVTQSSRYLVKRTGEKVFLECVQDMDHENMFWYRQDPGLGLRLIYFSYDVKMKEKGDIPEGYSVSREKKERFSLILESASTNQTSMYLCASSSQETQYFGPGTRLLVL.